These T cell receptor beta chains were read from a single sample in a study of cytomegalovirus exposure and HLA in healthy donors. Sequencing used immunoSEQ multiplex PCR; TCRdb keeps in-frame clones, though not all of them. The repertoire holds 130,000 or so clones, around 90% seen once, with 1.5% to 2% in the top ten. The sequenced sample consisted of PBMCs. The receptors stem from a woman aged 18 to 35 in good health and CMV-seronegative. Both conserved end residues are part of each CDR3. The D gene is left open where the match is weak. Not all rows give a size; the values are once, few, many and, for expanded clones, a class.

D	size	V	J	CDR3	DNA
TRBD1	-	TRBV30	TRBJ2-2	CAWSGDRAGELFF	TGTGCCTGGAGTGGGGACAGGGCCGGGGAGCTGTTTTTT
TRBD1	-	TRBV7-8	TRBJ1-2	CASSRGTALANYGYTF	TGTGCCAGCAGCCGCGGGACAGCCTTAGCTAACTATGGCTACACCTTC
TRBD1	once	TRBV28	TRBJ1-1	CASSTGGQGTTEAFF	TGTGCCAGCAGTACCGGGGGACAGGGGACCACTGAAGCTTTCTTT
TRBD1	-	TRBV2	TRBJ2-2	CASRDQTGTLNTGELFF	TGTGCCAGCAGGGACCAGACAGGGACACTAAACACCGGGGAGCTGTTTTTT
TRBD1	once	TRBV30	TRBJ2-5	CAWSADRGLRETQYF	TGTGCCTGGAGCGCTGACAGGGGGCTACGAGAGACCCAGTACTTC
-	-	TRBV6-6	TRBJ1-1	CASSYSKTDGTEAFF	TGTGCCAGCAGTTACTCGAAGACAGATGGCACTGAAGCTTTCTTT
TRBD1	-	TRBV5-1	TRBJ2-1	CASSPGQSSYNEQFF	TGCGCCAGCAGCCCGGGACAGAGCTCCTACAATGAGCAGTTCTTC
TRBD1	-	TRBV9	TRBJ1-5	CASSRTGESNQPQHF	TGTGCCAGCAGCCGGACAGGGGAGAGCAATCAGCCCCAGCATTTT
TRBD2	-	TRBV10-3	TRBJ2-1	CAIKPTLAGEYNEQFF	TGTGCCATCAAACCAACCTTAGCGGGGGAGTACAATGAGCAGTTCTTC
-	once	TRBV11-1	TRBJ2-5	CASSLDRETQYF	TGTGCCAGCAGCTTAGACCGGGAGACCCAGTACTTC
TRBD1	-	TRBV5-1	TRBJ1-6	CASSLTQGAGSPLHF	TGCGCCAGCAGCTTAACACAGGGGGCTGGTTCACCCCTCCACTTT
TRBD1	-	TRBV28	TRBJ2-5	CASSTMGQGRQTQYF	TGTGCCAGCAGCACGATGGGACAGGGTCGCCAGACCCAGTACTTC
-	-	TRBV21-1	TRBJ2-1	CASSYFGGDWTYNEQFF	TGTGCCAGCAGCTACTTTGGCGGGGACTGGACCTACAATGAGCAGTTCTTC
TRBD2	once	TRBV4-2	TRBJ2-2	CASSQDRGLAVPGELFF	TGTGCCAGCAGCCAAGATAGGGGACTAGCAGTCCCCGGGGAGCTGTTTTTT
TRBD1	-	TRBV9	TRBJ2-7	CASSERQGNTYEQYF	TGTGCCAGCAGCGAAAGACAGGGTAACACCTACGAGCAGTACTTC
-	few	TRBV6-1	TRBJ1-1	CASSEGGRAEAFF	TGTGCCAGCAGTGAAGGGGGCAGGGCTGAAGCTTTCTTT
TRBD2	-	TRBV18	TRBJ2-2	CASSPRLAGGLGVNTGELFF	TGTGCCAGCTCACCGAGACTAGCGGGAGGTTTAGGAGTGAACACCGGGGAGCTGTTTTTT
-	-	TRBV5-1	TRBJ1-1	CASSLGTMNTEAFF	TGCGCCAGCAGCTTGGGAACAATGAACACTGAAGCTTTCTTT
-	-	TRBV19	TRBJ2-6	CATPARVFSGANVLTF	TGTGCCACCCCGGCCAGGGTGTTTTCTGGGGCCAACGTCCTGACTTTC
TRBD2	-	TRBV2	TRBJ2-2	CASNKREGSVDTGELFF	TGTGCCAGCAATAAGCGGGAGGGGTCCGTGGACACCGGGGAGCTGTTTTTT
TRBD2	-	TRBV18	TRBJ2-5	CASSPRSGRAETQYF	TGTGCCAGCTCACCACGAAGCGGGAGGGCTGAGACCCAGTACTTC
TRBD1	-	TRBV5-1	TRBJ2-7	CASGLTGGINEQYF	TGCGCCAGCGGCTTAACAGGGGGCATCAACGAGCAGTACTTC
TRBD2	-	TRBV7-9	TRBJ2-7	CASSLELAGHEQYF	TGTGCCAGCAGCTTAGAACTAGCGGGGCACGAGCAGTACTTC
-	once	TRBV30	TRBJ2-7	CAWSQTYEQYF	TGTGCCTGGAGTCAAACCTACGAGCAGTACTTC
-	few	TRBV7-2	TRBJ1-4	CASSLWGQGSEKLFF	TGTGCCAGCAGCCTGTGGGGGCAGGGGAGTGAAAAACTGTTTTTT
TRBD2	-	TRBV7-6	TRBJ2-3	CASSSRRQREGDTQYF	TGTGCCAGCAGCTCTCGCCGTCAGCGGGAGGGGGATACGCAGTATTTT
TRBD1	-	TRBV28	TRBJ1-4	CASRSGQGAGKLFF	TGTGCCAGCAGGTCGGGACAGGGGGCCGGGAAACTGTTTTTT
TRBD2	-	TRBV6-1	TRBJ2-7	CASSEWTSGRPLGEQYF	TGTGCCAGCAGTGAATGGACTAGCGGGAGGCCCCTGGGCGAGCAGTACTTC
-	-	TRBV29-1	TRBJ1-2	CSVVGGGEGYTF	TGCAGCGTTGTCGGCGGCGGCGAGGGCTACACCTTC
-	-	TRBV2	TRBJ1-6	CASSVPGQNSPLHF	TGTGCCAGCAGCGTACCGGGACAAAATTCACCCCTCCACTTT
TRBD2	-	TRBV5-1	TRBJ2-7	CASRLISGSVDEQYF	TGCGCCAGCAGGTTGATTAGCGGGAGCGTGGACGAGCAGTACTTC
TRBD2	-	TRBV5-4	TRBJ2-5	CASSLVFSSGSGQETQYF	TGTGCCAGCAGCTTGGTTTTTTCTAGCGGGAGTGGGCAAGAGACCCAGTACTTC
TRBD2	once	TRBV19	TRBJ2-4	CASSIVLRTSGGKPQNIQYF	TGTGCCAGTAGTATAGTACTCCGGACTAGCGGGGGTAAGCCCCAAAACATTCAGTACTTC
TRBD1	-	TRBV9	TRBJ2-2	CASSVGTGGKAGELFF	TGTGCCAGCAGCGTAGGGACAGGGGGCAAGGCCGGGGAGCTGTTTTTT
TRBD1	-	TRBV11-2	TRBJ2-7	CASSLPPGQGYEQYF	TGTGCCAGCAGCTTACCCCCGGGACAGGGATACGAGCAGTACTTC
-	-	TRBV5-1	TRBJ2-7	CASSLTGSYEQYF	TGCGCCAGCAGCTTGACAGGGAGTTACGAGCAGTACTTC
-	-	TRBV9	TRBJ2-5	CASSVGTRGETQYF	TGTGCCAGCAGCGTAGGAACTCGGGGAGAGACCCAGTACTTC
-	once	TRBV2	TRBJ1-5	CASDRGGRQPQHF	TGTGCCAGCGACCGTGGGGGGAGACAGCCCCAGCATTTT